Reported below is one T cell receptor (beta chain). PCR involved 60 Vbeta and 13 Jbeta primers. Libraries were prepared by immunoSEQ multiplex PCR; TCRdb keeps only in-frame clonotypes and omits some of them. The sample shows about 110,000 clones, around 73% of them seen only once. The CDR3 is made up of 15 amino acids. V was cut by 7 bases and J by 9 bases, with 19 bases left in between. Germline values: CDR1 WNHNN, CDR2 SYGVQD (reference sequence). The sample comes from a study of cytomegalovirus exposure and HLA in healthy donors. The chain employs TRBV10-1 and TRBJ1-6; D gene ambiguous. The sequenced sample was PBMCs. This receptor was identified in a man between 40 and 49 years old in good health and CMV-seronegative. The CDR3 region has the DNA TGCGCCAGCACTGTAGCGGTCCCCCTCGGTTCACCCCTCCACTTT. It codes for CASTVAVPLGSPLHF.